This T cell receptor (beta chain) was captured in a study of OX40 agonist ivuxolimab in advanced cancers. Overall study: The patients got ivuxolimab, which is an agonistic anti-OX40 (CD134) antibody. Subjects had a mean age of around 63 years, with a range of about 23 to 79; around 80% were male. Study results and caveats: The study found that CD8+ T cells averaged more expanded clones than CD4+. Low levels of normalized T-cell clonal expansion also appeared in some nonresponders.

Clones were sequenced by immunoSEQ multiplex PCR, and TCRdb holds only the in-frame ones, with some missing. Altogether about 91,000 clones are present, more than 75% being singletons, with the ten largest covering roughly 4.9%. About this clone itself: Its target is not known.

The CDR3 runs 17 residues. Trimming pared 4 bases from V and 2 bases from J, leaving 17 bases between. CDR1 is MGHRA and CDR2 is YSYEKL in the germline V gene. The sequencing here drew on CD4+ or CD8+ T cells sorted from blood, taken in a trial of the OX40 agonist ivuxolimab. The chain uses TRBV4-1 and TRBJ2-2; the D call may be TRBD1 or TRBD2 (5 bases each). This TCR derives from an adult with an advanced solid tumor such as melanoma, head and neck, liver or kidney cancer. The CDR3 DNA reads as TGCGCCAGCAGCCCCTCCGGGGCTAGCCTTAACACCGGGGAGCTGTTTTTT. Its translation is CASSPSGASLNTGELFF.